The 32 T cell receptor beta chains given below trace back to one sample, sequenced in a study of PD-1 blockade in classical Hodgkin lymphoma. The data were produced by immunoSEQ multiplex PCR, yet TCRdb's version contains in-frame clones alone and is incomplete. The table lists about 14,000 clones, 81% of them singletons, with around 22% in the top ten. Each patient experienced a relapse that followed autologous stem cell transplantation, and brentuximab vedotin exposure varied. The source material was peripheral blood mononuclear cells (PBMCs), sampled at baseline. The receptor set was obtained from a human donor with classical Hodgkin lymphoma.

The chain links TRBV7-2 to TRBJ2-7; D is uncertain. V was clipped by 0 bases and J by 5 bases, with 8 bases between them. Germline V gene sequence: CDR1 SGHTA, CDR2 FQGNSA. CDR3 length: 13 amino acids. CDR3 region: CASSLAWANEQYF. In DNA, the CDR3 is TGTGCCAGCAGCTTAGCGTGGGCAAACGAGCAGTACTTC.

The rearrangement links TRBV2 to TRBJ2-1; 8 nucleotides align to TRBD1. The germline gives CDR1 SNHLY, CDR2 FYNNEI. With V trimmed by 9 bases and J by 7 bases, 11 bases remained unmatched. The CDR3 has 14 amino acids. Written as DNA, the CDR3 is TGTGCCAGGCGGCTGGGCAGGGGGCGGAATGAGCAGTTCTTC. Amino acids: CARRLGRGRNEQFF.

The chain couples TRBV2 to TRBJ2-4; D may be TRBD2 (6 bases). This CDR3 has 18 residues. The V and J ends lost 5 bases and 1 base respectively, with 21 bases between them. The germline V gene has CDR1 SNHLY and CDR2 FYNNEI. CDR3 sequence (DNA): TGTGCCAGCAGTATCTTGACTAGACGGGGGTGGGCCAAAAACATTCAGTACTTC. It translates to CASSILTRRGWAKNIQYF.

This clone was observed once. The chain has TRBV7-2 and TRBJ2-7; 8 bases agree with TRBD2. The CDR3 has 16 residues. The V and J ends lost 5 bases and 0 bases, in that order; junction bases with no gene match: 9. The germline gives CDR1 SGHTA, CDR2 FQGNSA. In DNA form, the CDR3 reads TGTGCCAGCAGCCAAAAGAGCGGGGGTGTCTCCTACGAGCAGTACTTC. Translated, it gives CASSQKSGGVSYEQYF.

This chain links TRBV6-6 with TRBJ2-7; D unclear. CDR3 length: 13 amino acids. V lost 6 bases and J 0 bases, leaving 9 bases between the germline ends. Germline V lookup: CDR1 MNHNY, CDR2 SVGAGI (reference sequence). The chain's CDR3 is CASSLPTSYEQYF. In DNA, the CDR3 is TGTGCCAGCAGCCTACCGACCTCCTACGAGCAGTACTTC.

The chain recombines TRBV5-1 with TRBJ2-5; tentative D call: TRBD1 (6 bases). The CDR3 is 14 residues long. The germline CDR1 and CDR2 sequences are SGHRS and YFSETQ. The V and J ends lost 3 bases and 5 bases respectively, with 14 bases between them. The DNA of the CDR3 is TGCGCCAGCAGCTACCGACAGGCCGGCGAGACCCAGTACTTC. Translated: CASSYRQAGETQYF.

The chain couples TRBV19 to TRBJ1-2, with D tentatively TRBD1 (5 bases). There are 13 residues in the CDR3. Deletions cut 9 bases from V and 3 bases from J, with 14 bases between. The germline V gene encodes CDR1 LNHDA and CDR2 SQIVND (reference sequence). The CDR3 region has the DNA TGTGCCAGCGGTAAGGGGTTCGACTATGGCTACACCTTC. Its translation: CASGKGFDYGYTF.

The genes are TRBV23-1 and TRBJ2-2; D unresolved. TRBV23-1 carries the ORF label, with uncertain function. Trimming took off 0 bases at V and 5 bases at J, with 10 bases between the two ends. The CDR3 consists of 15 residues. In DNA form, the CDR3 reads TGCGCCAGCAGTCAATCAGTCTCTAGGACCGGGGAGCTGTTTTTT. This sequence encodes CASSQSVSRTGELFF.

The CDR3 DNA sequence: TGTGCCAGCAGCGTAGAAATGCGGGGGGGCTTCAATGAGCAGTTCTTC. As protein: CASSVEMRGGFNEQFF. The chain couples TRBV9 to TRBJ2-1, with 9 bases matching TRBD2. V shed 0 bases and J 6 bases; nucleotides not matched to a gene: 7. Germline V gene data show CDR1 as SGDLS and CDR2 as YYNGEE. The CDR3 length is 16 residues.

The chain uses TRBV7-2 and TRBJ2-5; no clear D. The CDR3 extends over 17 amino acids. CDR1 is SGHTA and CDR2 is FQGNSA in the germline V gene. The V end lost 0 bases, the J end lost 4 bases, and 18 bases lay between the germline ends. CDR3 bases: TGTGCCAGCAGCTTAGCGCTGCAAATCGATTTAGGAGAGACCCAGTACTTC. Its translation: CASSLALQIDLGETQYF.

The sample holds one count of this clone. V is TRBV2 and J is TRBJ2-3; 12 bases align to TRBD1. Germline V gives CDR1 SNHLY, CDR2 FYNNEI. Losses at the gene ends were 11 bases for V and 2 bases for J; bases not matched to a gene: 5. This CDR3 contains 14 residues. CDR3 DNA sequence: TGTGCCGGCCGGGACAGGGGGCCCACAGATACGCAGTATTTT. Amino acid sequence: CAGRDRGPTDTQYF.

V is TRBV5-4 and J is TRBJ2-2; D tentatively reads TRBD1 or TRBD2 (6 bases each). With 4 bases removed from V and 10 bases from J, the gap between germline ends came to 17 bases. The CDR3 covers 14 residues. Germline V gene data show CDR1 as SGHNT and CDR2 as YYREEE (reference sequence). CDR3 sequence reads: CASSDKRGEQELFF. CDR3 in DNA: TGTGCCAGCAGCGATAAAAGGGGGGAGCAGGAGCTGTTTTTT.

CDR3 residues: CASSQWGGSQETQYF. DNA for the CDR3: TGTGCCAGCAGCCAGTGGGGGGGGTCACAAGAGACCCAGTACTTC. This sequence joins TRBV4-2 and TRBJ2-5; 7 bases align to TRBD2. The ends lost 3 bases at V and 2 bases at J; junction bases unmatched: 6. Germline loops: CDR1 LGHNA, CDR2 YNFKEQ. The CDR3 length is 15 residues.

The chain recombines TRBV5-4 with TRBJ1-6, with D perhaps matching TRBD1 (6 bases). V was clipped by 0 bases and J by 7 bases, with 11 bases between them. The CDR3 is 15 residues long. CDR1 and CDR2 from the germline V gene are SGHNT and YYREEE (reference sequence). The CDR3 nucleotides are TGTGCCAGCAGCTTGGATGGGGGCCACAATTCACCCCTCCACTTT. Translating gives CASSLDGGHNSPLHF.

The chain uses TRBV13 and TRBJ2-1; perhaps D is TRBD1 or TRBD2 (5 bases each). CDR1 PRHDT and CDR2 FYEKMQ come from the germline V gene (reference sequence). V was clipped by 1 base and J by 7 bases, with 11 bases between them. This CDR3 has 14 residues. CDR3 nucleotides: TGTGCCAGCAGCTTAGCGGGGCTGGGGAATGAGCAGTTCTTC. Translated, it gives CASSLAGLGNEQFF.

About this clone: The junction and the germline gene differ at one end; a read error may be behind it. The genes are TRBV4-3 and TRBJ1-3; D unclear. The CDR3 has 15 residues. Germline loops: CDR1 LGHNA, CDR2 YSLEER. The DNA of the CDR3 is TGCGCCAGCGGCCAACTGAGGGCTTCTGGAAACACCATATATTTT. Protein sequence: CASGQLRASGNTIYF.

The CDR3: CASSQDLVSPGDGYTF. CDR3 coding DNA: TGTGCCAGCAGCCAAGATCTAGTGAGCCCTGGGGATGGCTACACCTTC. The chain has TRBV4-2 and TRBJ1-2; the D is unclear. The CDR3 sequence is 16 residues long. With 0 bases removed from V and 6 bases from J, the gap between germline ends came to 17 bases. Germline lookup yields CDR1 LGHNA and CDR2 YNFKEQ.

This rearrangement joins TRBV18 to TRBJ1-2; 9 bases line up with TRBD1. The CDR3 sequence is 13 residues long. Germline trimming cut 1 base from V and 13 bases from J; bases unmatched to any gene: 7. Germline V gives CDR1 KGHSH, CDR2 LQKENI. The CDR3 nucleotides read TGTGCCAGCTCACCACGGGACAGGGTATCTTCCACCTTC. It specifies CASSPRDRVSSTF.

This chain connects TRBV7-1 to TRBJ2-3, with 8 nucleotides matching TRBD2. TRBV7-1 is an ORF, and what it does is uncertain. V was pared by 5 bases and J by 6 bases, with 19 bases of the junction left unmatched. The CDR3 spans 18 residues. CDR3 coding DNA: TGTGCCAGCAGCCCAACCAGGAGGGGACTAGTAGTTATGGATACGCAGTATTTT. Amino acid sequence: CASSPTRRGLVVMDTQYF.

This chain uses TRBV30 with TRBJ1-1, with D possibly TRBD1 on 5 matching bases. CDR3 size: 12 residues. CDR1 is GTSNPN, CDR2 SVGIG, per germline (reference sequence). The V end lost 5 bases, the J end lost 10 bases, and 17 bases lay between the germline ends. The DNA for the CDR3 is TGTGCCTGGGAAGTGAGAGGGGCTGGAGCTTTCTTT. Translated, it gives CAWEVRGAGAFF.

In the case of this clone: The same CDR3 is also encoded by other DNA sequences in this sample. CDR3: CASSMVDQPQHF. CDR3 in DNA: TGTGCCAGTAGTATGGTTGATCAGCCCCAGCATTTT. V usage is TRBV19 and J usage is TRBJ1-5; D gene ambiguous. V was clipped by 3 bases and J by 5 bases, with 5 bases between them. CDR3 size: 12 residues. Per germline, CDR1 LNHDA and CDR2 SQIVND (reference sequence).

This chain uses TRBV11-2 with TRBJ1-2; unclear D gene. The CDR3 length is 16 residues. Germline assignment: CDR1 SGHAT and CDR2 FQNNGV. V dropped 0 bases and J dropped 4 bases, with 15 bases sitting between them. The CDR3 coding sequence is TGTGCCAGCAGCTTAGAACCCTCAGTGGCGAGCTATGGCTACACCTTC. Translating gives CASSLEPSVASYGYTF. Full variable domain (remainder filled in from reference TRBV11-2 and TRBJ1-2): EAGVAQSPRYKIIEKRQSVAFWCNPISGHATLYWYQQILGQGPKLLIQFQNNGVVDDSQLPKDRFSAERLKGVDSTLKIQPAKLEDSAVYLCASSLEPSVASYGYTFGSGTRLTVV.

The chain joins TRBV7-9 to TRBJ2-4; D perhaps matches TRBD2 (7 bases). CDR3 length: 16 amino acids. V lost 1 base to trimming and J lost 1 base, with 11 bases between them. CDR1 SEHNR and CDR2 FQNEAQ come from the germline V gene (reference sequence). CDR3 sequence reads: CASSLVGGAAKNIQYF. Written as DNA, the CDR3 is TGTGCCAGCAGCTTAGTAGGGGGGGCGGCCAAAAACATTCAGTACTTC.

The V and J genes are TRBV7-2 and TRBJ2-1; TRBD2 aligns across 8 bases. After removal of 7 bases from V and 0 bases from J, the junction contained 5 bases not matched to a gene. The CDR3 runs to 15 residues. Per germline, CDR1 SGHTA and CDR2 FQGNSA. The CDR3 DNA is TGTGCCAGCACCATAAGCGGGAGCTCCTACAATGAGCAGTTCTTC. This gives the protein CASTISGSSYNEQFF.

This clone was detected a few times. The rearrangement joins TRBV7-9 to TRBJ2-5; the D is unclear. Trimming stripped 0 bases from V and 5 bases from J, with 4 bases between. In germline, CDR1 is SEHNR, CDR2 FQNEAQ (reference sequence). This CDR3 spans 12 amino acids. The CDR3 DNA is TGTGCCAGCAGCTTAGCGGGCGAGACCCAGTACTTC. It codes for CASSLAGETQYF.

The chain has TRBV23-1 and TRBJ2-3; D remains unclear. TRBV23-1 is an open reading frame whose function is uncertain. CDR3 length: 15 amino acids. Deletions cut 4 bases from V and 2 bases from J, with 13 bases between. CDR3 sequence: CASSPDPCPTDTQYF. The CDR3 DNA reads TGCGCCAGCAGTCCTGACCCCTGCCCCACAGATACGCAGTATTTT.

The chain recombines TRBV5-5 with TRBJ1-5; 9 bases are shared with TRBD1. The CDR3 is 16 residues long. The germline V gene encodes CDR1 SGHKS and CDR2 YYEKEE (reference sequence). The ends lost 1 base at V and 2 bases at J; junction bases unmatched: 4. Written as DNA, the CDR3 is TGTGCCAGCAGCTTGTGGACAGGGGAGGGCAATCAGCCCCAGCATTTT. Its translation: CASSLWTGEGNQPQHF.

The rearrangement links TRBV14 to TRBJ2-1; D gene ambiguous. The CDR3 sequence is 16 residues long. Trimming left V 4 bases short and J 6 bases short, with 19 bases between. In germline, CDR1 is SGHDN, CDR2 FVKESK. CDR3 DNA sequence: TGTGCCAGCAGCCGAAGAGGCAACCGACTGGTCAATGAGCAGTTCTTC. It codes for CASSRRGNRLVNEQFF.

The chain recombines TRBV9 with TRBJ2-3; D remains unclear. The ends were cut back, 0 bases at V and 3 bases at J, with 8 bases in the middle. This CDR3 is 14 amino acids long. Germline loops: CDR1 SGDLS, CDR2 YYNGEE. CDR3 region: CASSVGTETDTQYF. The CDR3 DNA sequence: TGTGCCAGCAGCGTAGGTACCGAAACAGATACGCAGTATTTT. Complete variable domain (other parts from reference TRBV9 and TRBJ2-3): DSGVTQTPKHLITATGQRVTLRCSPRSGDLSVYWYQQSLDQGLQFLIQYYNGEERAKGNILERFSAQQFPDLHSELNLSSLELGDSALYFCASSVGTETDTQYFGPGTRLTVL.

The chain employs TRBV7-2 and TRBJ1-2, with D perhaps matching TRBD1 (5 bases). This CDR3 is 14 amino acids long. Germline V gene data show CDR1 as SGHTA and CDR2 as FQGNSA. Trimming stripped 2 bases from V and 5 bases from J, with 12 bases between. The DNA of the CDR3 is TGTGCCAGCAGCTTAAGGAGGGGTGCTTATGGCTACACCTTC. Translation: CASSLRRGAYGYTF.

This sequence joins TRBV5-1 and TRBJ2-6, with 9 bases matching TRBD1. The ends lost 1 base at V and 5 bases at J; junction bases unmatched: 10. The germline V gene has CDR1 SGHRS and CDR2 YFSETQ. This CDR3 is built from 18 residues. The CDR3 sequence: CASSLQGQGKLRANVLTF. CDR3 DNA: TGCGCCAGCAGCTTGCAGGGACAGGGAAAACTGAGGGCCAACGTCCTGACTTTC.

V usage is TRBV7-9 and J usage is TRBJ1-6; unclear D gene. The length of the CDR3 is 12 residues. V was shortened by 4 bases and J by 7 bases, with 5 bases between the two germline ends. The germline V gene encodes CDR1 SEHNR and CDR2 FQNEAQ (reference sequence). The CDR3 DNA is TGTGCCAGCAGCTCGGGAAATTCACCCCTCCACTTT. This translates into CASSSGNSPLHF.